This T cell receptor (beta chain) was captured by sequencing in a study of T cell responses to AZD1222 COVID-19 vaccine. Notes on the study in general: Spike-wide coverage was observed for vaccine-associated CD4 TCRs, with dominant responses at 160-218 and 743-854.

V dropped 4 bases and J dropped 10; count of bases not matched to a gene: 5. Germline values: CDR1 LGHNA, CDR2 YSLEER. The CDR3 runs 14 residues. Some clones are missing from TCRdb's copy, which holds only in-frame ones; the method was immunoSEQ multiplex PCR. The data show around 170,000 clones, with about nine tenths seen just once and over 0.75% held by the top ten. Details on this clone: The antigen remains unidentified.

The chain couples TRBV4-3 to TRBJ1-6; 9 bases agree with TRBD1. The sequenced sample was peripheral blood, obtained on day 0 of AZD1222 vaccination. The TCR was taken from an adult in good health. The CDR3 DNA reads as TGCGCCAGCAGCCCGGGACAGGGTAAATCACCCCTCCACTTT. Residues: CASSPGQGKSPLHF.